The rows below give T cell receptor beta chains drawn from one sample of a study of OX40 agonist ivuxolimab in advanced cancers. Sequencing was performed with immunoSEQ multiplex PCR; in TCRdb, only in-frame clones are kept and a portion is missing. This repertoire shows around 31,000 clones, about four fifths found once; its top ten account for about 20%. Material: CD4+ or CD8+ T cells sorted from blood, obtained in a trial of the OX40 agonist ivuxolimab. The origin of the receptors is an adult with an advanced solid tumor such as melanoma, head and neck, liver or kidney cancer. The CDR3 runs from the conserved cysteine through the conserved F or W. The D gene is left open where the match is weak. Clone size is given for some rows only: seen once, a few or many times, or a class if the clone is expanded.

j_call	d_call	v_call	clone_size	cdr3_aa	cdr3_nt
TRBJ2-1	-	TRBV5-1	-	CASSWSAGTNNNEQFF	TGCGCCAGCAGCTGGAGTGCGGGAACCAACAACAATGAGCAGTTCTTC
TRBJ2-7	TRBD1	TRBV16	-	CASSQTGTGSSYEQYF	TGTGCCAGCAGCCAAACCGGGACAGGGAGCTCCTACGAGCAGTACTTC
TRBJ1-1	-	TRBV5-6	-	CASSLGQGAFF	TGTGCCAGCAGCTTGGGGCAGGGAGCTTTCTTT
TRBJ1-2	-	TRBV10-3	-	CAISESGFSVYGYTF	TGTGCCATCAGTGAGTCTGGTTTTTCGGTCTATGGCTACACCTTC
TRBJ2-1	TRBD2	TRBV11-3	-	CASSLDRAGGRAYNEQFF	TGTGCCAGCAGCTTAGATAGAGCGGGGGGGCGGGCCTACAATGAGCAGTTCTTC
TRBJ1-4	-	TRBV5-1	-	CASREQGFNEKLFF	TGCGCCAGCAGGGAACAGGGTTTTAATGAAAAACTGTTTTTT
TRBJ2-7	-	TRBV2	once	CASSRSRAYEQYF	TGTGCCAGCAGTCGGTCCAGGGCTTACGAGCAGTACTTC
TRBJ2-3	-	TRBV19	-	CASRQSTDTQYF	TGTGCCAGTCGCCAGAGCACAGATACGCAGTATTTT
TRBJ2-7	TRBD2	TRBV5-4	-	CASSLGGLAGVVHEQYF	TGTGCCAGCAGCCTGGGAGGACTAGCGGGAGTCGTGCACGAGCAGTACTTC
TRBJ2-5	-	TRBV15	-	CATSRGKGGTETQYF	TGTGCCACCAGCAGAGGGAAGGGGGGCACAGAGACCCAGTACTTC
TRBJ2-3	TRBD2	TRBV7-2	-	CASSSGSGRAEVVDTQYF	TGTGCCAGCAGCTCGGGTAGCGGGAGGGCCGAAGTTGTAGATACGCAGTATTTT
TRBJ2-1	-	TRBV6-5	-	CATTGGRNEQFF	TGTGCCACCACCGGAGGAAGAAATGAGCAGTTCTTC